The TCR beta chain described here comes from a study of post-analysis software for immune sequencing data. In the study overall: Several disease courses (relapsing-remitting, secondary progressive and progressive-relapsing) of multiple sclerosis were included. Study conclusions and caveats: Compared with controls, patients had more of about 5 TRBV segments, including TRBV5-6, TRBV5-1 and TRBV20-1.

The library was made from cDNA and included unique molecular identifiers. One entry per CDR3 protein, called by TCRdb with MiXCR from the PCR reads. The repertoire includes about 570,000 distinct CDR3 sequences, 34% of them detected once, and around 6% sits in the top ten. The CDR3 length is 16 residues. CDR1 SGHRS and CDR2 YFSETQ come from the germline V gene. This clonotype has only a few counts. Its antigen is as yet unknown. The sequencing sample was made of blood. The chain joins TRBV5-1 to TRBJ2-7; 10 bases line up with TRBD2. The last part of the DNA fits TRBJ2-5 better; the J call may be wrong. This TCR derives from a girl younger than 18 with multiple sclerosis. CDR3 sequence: CASSFSSGGAPETQYF. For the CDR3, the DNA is TGCGCCAGCAGCTTTTCTAGCGGGGGTGCTCCGGAGACCCAGTACTTC.